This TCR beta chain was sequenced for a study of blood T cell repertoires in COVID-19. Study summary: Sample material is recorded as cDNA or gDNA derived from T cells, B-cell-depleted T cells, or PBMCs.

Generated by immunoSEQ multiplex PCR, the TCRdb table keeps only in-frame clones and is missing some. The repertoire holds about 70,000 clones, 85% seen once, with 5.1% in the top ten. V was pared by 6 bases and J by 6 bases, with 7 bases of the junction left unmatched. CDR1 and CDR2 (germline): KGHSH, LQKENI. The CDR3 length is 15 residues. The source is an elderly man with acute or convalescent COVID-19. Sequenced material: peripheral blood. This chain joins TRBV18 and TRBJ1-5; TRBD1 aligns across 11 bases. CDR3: CASSLGQGVGQPQHF. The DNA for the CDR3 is TGTGCCAGCTCCCTGGGACAGGGGGTAGGTCAGCCCCAGCATTTT.